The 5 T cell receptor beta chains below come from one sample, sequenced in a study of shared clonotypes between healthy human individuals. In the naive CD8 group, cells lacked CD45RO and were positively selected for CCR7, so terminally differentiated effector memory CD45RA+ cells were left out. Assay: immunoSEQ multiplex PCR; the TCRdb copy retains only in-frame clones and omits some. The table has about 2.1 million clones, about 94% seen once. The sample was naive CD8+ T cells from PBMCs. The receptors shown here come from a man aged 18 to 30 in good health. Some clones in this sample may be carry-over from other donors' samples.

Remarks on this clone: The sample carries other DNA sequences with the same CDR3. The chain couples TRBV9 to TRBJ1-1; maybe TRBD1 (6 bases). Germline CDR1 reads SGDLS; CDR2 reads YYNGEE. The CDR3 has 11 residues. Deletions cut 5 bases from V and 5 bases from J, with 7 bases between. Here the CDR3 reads CASSRGTEAFF. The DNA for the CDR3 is TGTGCCAGCAGTAGGGGGACTGAAGCTTTCTTT.

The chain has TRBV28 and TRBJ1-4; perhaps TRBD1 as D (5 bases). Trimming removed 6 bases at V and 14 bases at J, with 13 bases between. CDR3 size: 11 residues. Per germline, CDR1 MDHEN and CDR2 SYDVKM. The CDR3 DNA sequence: TGTGCCAGCAGCTCCATTCAGGGTCTGTTTTTT. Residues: CASSSIQGLFF.

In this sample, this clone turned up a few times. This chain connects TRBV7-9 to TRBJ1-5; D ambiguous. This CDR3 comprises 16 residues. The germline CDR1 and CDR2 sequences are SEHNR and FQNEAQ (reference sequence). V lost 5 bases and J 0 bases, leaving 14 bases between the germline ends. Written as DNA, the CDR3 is TGTGCCAGCAGCCCAGAGGCCTATCATAGCAATCAGCCCCAGCATTTT. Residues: CASSPEAYHSNQPQHF.

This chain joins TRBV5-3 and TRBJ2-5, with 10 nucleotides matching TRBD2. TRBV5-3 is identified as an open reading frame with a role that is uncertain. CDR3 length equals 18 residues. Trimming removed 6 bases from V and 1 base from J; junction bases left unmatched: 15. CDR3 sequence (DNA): TGTGCCAGAACCTTTCCGGCTAGCGGGAGAGGAATCCAAGAGACCCAGTACTTC. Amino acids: CARTFPASGRGIQETQYF.

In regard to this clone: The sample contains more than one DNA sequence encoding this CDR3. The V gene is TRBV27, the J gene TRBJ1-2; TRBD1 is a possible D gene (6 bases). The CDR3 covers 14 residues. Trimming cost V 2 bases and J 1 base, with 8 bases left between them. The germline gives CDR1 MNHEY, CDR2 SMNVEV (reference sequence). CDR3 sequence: CASSLQGSNYGYTF. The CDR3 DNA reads TGTGCCAGCAGTTTACAGGGGAGTAACTATGGCTACACCTTC.